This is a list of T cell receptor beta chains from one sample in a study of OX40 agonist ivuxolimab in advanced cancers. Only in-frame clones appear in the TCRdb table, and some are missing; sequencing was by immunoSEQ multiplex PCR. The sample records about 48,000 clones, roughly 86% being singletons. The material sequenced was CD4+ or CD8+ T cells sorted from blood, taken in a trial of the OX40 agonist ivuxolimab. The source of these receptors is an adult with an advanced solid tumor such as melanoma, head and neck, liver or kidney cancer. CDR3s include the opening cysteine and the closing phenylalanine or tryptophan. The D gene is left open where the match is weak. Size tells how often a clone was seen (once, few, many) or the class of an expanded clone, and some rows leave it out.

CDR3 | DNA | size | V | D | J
CSVDNRAGSNEQFF | TGCAGCGTTGATAATCGAGCGGGGAGTAATGAGCAGTTCTTC | - | TRBV29-1 | TRBD2 | TRBJ2-1
CASSPGDSHQPQHF | TGTGCCAGCTCACCAGGGGACTCGCACCAGCCCCAGCATTTT | once | TRBV18 | - | TRBJ1-5
CASSLEAYPSGAYEQYF | TGTGCCAGCAGCTTAGAGGCTTATCCTAGCGGGGCCTACGAGCAGTACTTC | - | TRBV5-6 | TRBD2 | TRBJ2-7
CASRREGGIFYEQYF | TGTGCCAGCAGGCGGGAGGGCGGTATTTTCTACGAGCAGTACTTC | - | TRBV27 | TRBD2 | TRBJ2-7
CASSYSRDPIKRYF | TGTGCCAGCAGTTACTCGAGAGACCCTATAAAGCGGTACTTC | - | TRBV6-6 | - | TRBJ2-7
CASSLAYEQYF | TGTGCCAGCAGCTTAGCCTACGAGCAGTACTTC | - | TRBV11-2 | - | TRBJ2-7
CSGGTGTYEQYF | TGCAGCGGGGGGACAGGGACCTACGAGCAGTACTTC | - | TRBV29-1 | TRBD1 | TRBJ2-7
CASSPLQGLAEAFF | TGTGCCAGCAGTCCATTACAGGGGTTGGCTGAAGCTTTCTTT | - | TRBV28 | TRBD1 | TRBJ1-1
CASSDGEQFF | TGTGCCAGCAGTGACGGTGAGCAGTTCTTC | - | TRBV2 | - | TRBJ2-1
CASSQGSFRSYEQYF | TGTGCCAGCAGCCAAGGGAGCTTTCGCTCCTACGAGCAGTACTTC | - | TRBV14 | - | TRBJ2-7
CAIRAGGYSGANVLTF | TGTGCCATCAGGGCGGGGGGTTACTCTGGGGCCAACGTCCTGACTTTC | - | TRBV10-3 | TRBD2 | TRBJ2-6
CASSLRDMHNEQFF | TGTGCCAGCAGCCTCCGGGACATGCACAATGAGCAGTTCTTC | - | TRBV13 | - | TRBJ2-1
CASSGEETQYF | TGTGCCAGCAGCGGGGAAGAGACCCAGTACTTC | - | TRBV2 | - | TRBJ2-5
CASSFRQGVGEKLFF | TGTGCCAGCAGCTTCAGACAGGGGGTCGGTGAAAAACTGTTTTTT | once | TRBV5-5 | TRBD1 | TRBJ1-4
CASSPGLAGGRDTQYF | TGTGCCAGCAGCCCGGGACTAGCGGGAGGTAGGGATACGCAGTATTTT | - | TRBV11-1 | TRBD2 | TRBJ2-3
CASSEGTSGGAWETQYF | TGTGCCAGCAGCGAGGGGACTAGCGGGGGGGCCTGGGAGACCCAGTACTTC | - | TRBV9 | TRBD2 | TRBJ2-5
CASTGTGTYNEQFF | TGTGCCAGCACCGGGACAGGGACCTACAATGAGCAGTTCTTC | - | TRBV6-6 | TRBD1 | TRBJ2-1